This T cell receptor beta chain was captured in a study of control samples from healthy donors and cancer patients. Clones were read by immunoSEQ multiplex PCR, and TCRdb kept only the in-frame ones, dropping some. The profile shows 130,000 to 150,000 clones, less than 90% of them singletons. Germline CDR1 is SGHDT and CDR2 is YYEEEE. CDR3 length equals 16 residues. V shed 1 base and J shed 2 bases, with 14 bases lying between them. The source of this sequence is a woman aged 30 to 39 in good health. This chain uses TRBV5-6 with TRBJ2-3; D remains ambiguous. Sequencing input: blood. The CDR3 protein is CASSLMDGSNTDTQYF. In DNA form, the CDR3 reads TGTGCCAGCAGCTTGATGGACGGGTCTAACACAGATACGCAGTATTTT.